The present TCR beta chain was sequenced within a study of T cells after yellow fever vaccination. The V end lost 1 base, the J end lost 7 bases, and 10 bases lay between the germline ends. The CDR3 runs 14 residues. Germline V gives CDR1 SGHTA, CDR2 FQGNSA. In its sample, this clonotype was seen many times. Its antigen is still unknown. Study findings and constraints: Reappearing after the booster were most of the clones from primary vaccination (around 96% CD4, around 90% CD8). Overlap between CD4 and CD8 compartments was detected for a small share of clonotypes. It was a weaker secondary response, yet one that peaked faster, at day 5 versus 15.

A process of 5'RACE template switching, which added a universal primer site and UMIs, was used to make TCR cDNA. TCRdb re-derived calls from the 5' RACE reads in MiXCR, one entry per CDR3 protein. The sample consists of 250,000 to 300,000 distinct CDR3 sequences, 5.2% of them appearing once. This TCR came from a man aged 18 to 30 who received the YFV17D yellow fever vaccine. The starting material was CD4+ T cells sorted from PBMCs, obtained on the day of the yellow fever booster vaccination. The rearrangement uses TRBV7-2 and TRBJ2-2; maybe TRBD1 (5 bases). This chain's CDR3 is CASSLVQAVGELFF. CDR3 sequence (DNA): TGTGCCAGCAGCTTAGTACAGGCGGTCGGGGAGCTGTTTTTT.